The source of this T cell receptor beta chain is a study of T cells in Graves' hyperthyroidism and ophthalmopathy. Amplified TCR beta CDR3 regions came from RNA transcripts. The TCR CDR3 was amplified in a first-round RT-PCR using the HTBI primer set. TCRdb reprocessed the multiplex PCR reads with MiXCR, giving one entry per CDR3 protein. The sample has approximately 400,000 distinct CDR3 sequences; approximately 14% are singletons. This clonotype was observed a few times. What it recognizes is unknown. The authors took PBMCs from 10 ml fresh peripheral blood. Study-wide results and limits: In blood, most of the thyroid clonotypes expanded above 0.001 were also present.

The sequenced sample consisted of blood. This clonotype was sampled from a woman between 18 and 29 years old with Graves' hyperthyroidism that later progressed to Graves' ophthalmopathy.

CDR3 residues: CAISGRTSGTLAEYNEQFF. The CDR3 DNA is TGTGCCATCAGTGGGCGGACTAGCGGGACTCTGGCGGAATACAATGAGCAGTTCTTC. The V and J genes are TRBV10-3 and TRBJ2-1, with TRBD2 matching over 12 bases. The CDR3 covers 19 residues. V lost 4 bases, J lost 4 bases, and 14 bases stayed unmatched. In germline, CDR1 is ENHRY, CDR2 SYGVKD.